This TCR beta chain was identified in a study of T cell repertoires in cytomegalovirus infection. There are 15 residues in the CDR3. In germline, CDR1 is SGHTA, CDR2 FQGNSA. TCRdb analysed the reads with MiXCR anew, one entry per CDR3 protein. The top ten clones hold over 12% of a sample with 900,000 to 950,000 distinct CDR3 sequences, around 31% of them seen once. Study-wide points: There were HLA-C-restricted CMV-specific TCR beta clonotypes dominating the ex vivo response.

For this clonotype: Antigen unknown. Compared with germline, one end of the junction differs, possibly owing to a read error.

The sample consisted of cultured CD8+ T cells from PBMCs, taken from culture after CMV antigen stimulation. The V gene is TRBV7-2, the J gene TRBJ1-4, with 9 bases fitting TRBD1. This clonotype was sampled from a human donor in good health (CMV status not recorded). Some clones in this sample may be carry-over from other donors' samples. The CDR3 sequence is CVSSINRGLREKLFF. The CDR3 nucleotides are TGTGTCAGCAGCATAAACAGGGGGCTGCGTGAAAAACTGTTTTTT.